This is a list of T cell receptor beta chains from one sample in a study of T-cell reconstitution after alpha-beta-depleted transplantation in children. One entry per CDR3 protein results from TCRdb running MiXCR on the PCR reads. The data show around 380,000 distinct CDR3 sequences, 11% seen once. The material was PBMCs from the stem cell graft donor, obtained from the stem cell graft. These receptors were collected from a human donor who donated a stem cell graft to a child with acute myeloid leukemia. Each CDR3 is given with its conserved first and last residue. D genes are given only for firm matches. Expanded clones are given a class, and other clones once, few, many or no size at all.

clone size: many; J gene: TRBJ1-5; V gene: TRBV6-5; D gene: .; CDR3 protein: CASRQGSGNQPQHF; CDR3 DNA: TGTGCCAGCAGACAGGGTTCTGGCAATCAGCCCCAGCATTTT
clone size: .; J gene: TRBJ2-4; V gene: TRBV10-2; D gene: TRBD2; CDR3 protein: CASTSGGAGAKNIQYF; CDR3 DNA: TGCGCCAGCACCAGCGGGGGGGCAGGAGCCAAAAACATTCAGTACTTC
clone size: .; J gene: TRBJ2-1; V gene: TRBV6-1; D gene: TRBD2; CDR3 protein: CASSGLAGPPGEQFF; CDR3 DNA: TGTGCCAGCAGTGGACTAGCGGGGCCTCCAGGTGAGCAGTTCTTC
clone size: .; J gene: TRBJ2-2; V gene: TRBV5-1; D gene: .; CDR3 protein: CATLKGGNTGELFF; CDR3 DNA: TGCGCCACCCTTAAAGGGGGGAACACCGGGGAGCTGTTTTTT
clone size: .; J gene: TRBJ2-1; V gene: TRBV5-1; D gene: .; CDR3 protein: CASSLLGQISYNEQFF; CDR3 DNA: TGCGCCAGCAGCTTGCTTGGACAGATCTCCTACAATGAGCAGTTCTTC
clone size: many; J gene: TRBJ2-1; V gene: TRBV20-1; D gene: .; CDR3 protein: CSARKTASNEQFF; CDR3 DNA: TGCAGTGCTAGAAAGACAGCAAGCAATGAGCAGTTCTTC
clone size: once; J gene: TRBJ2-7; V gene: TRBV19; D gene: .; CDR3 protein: CASSIAADSSYEQYF; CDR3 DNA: TGTGCCAGTAGTATAGCGGCGGACAGCTCCTACGAGCAGTACTTC
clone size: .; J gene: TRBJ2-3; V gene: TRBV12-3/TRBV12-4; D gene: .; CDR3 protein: CASRRHTDTQYF; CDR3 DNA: TGTGCCAGCAGGAGACACACAGATACGCAGTATTTT
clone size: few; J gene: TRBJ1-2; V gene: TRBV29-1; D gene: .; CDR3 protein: CSVETRDFYGYTF; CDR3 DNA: TGCAGCGTTGAGACCCGGGACTTCTATGGCTACACCTTC
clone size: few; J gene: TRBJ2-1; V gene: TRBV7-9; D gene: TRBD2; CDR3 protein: CASSFGTSSNEQFF; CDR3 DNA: TGTGCCAGCAGCTTCGGGACTAGCTCCAATGAGCAGTTCTTC
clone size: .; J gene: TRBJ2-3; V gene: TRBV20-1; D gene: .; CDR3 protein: CSARDSLAGLTDTQYF; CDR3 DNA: TGCAGTGCTAGAGATTCCCTAGCCGGGCTCACAGATACGCAGTATTTT
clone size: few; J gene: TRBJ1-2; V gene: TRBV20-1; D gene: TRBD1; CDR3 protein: CSARRPRGRDYGYTF; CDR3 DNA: TGCAGTGCTAGACGCCCGAGGGGGCGCGACTATGGCTACACCTTC
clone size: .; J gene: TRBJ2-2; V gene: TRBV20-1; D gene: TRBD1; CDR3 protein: CSAPSKQGGTGELFF; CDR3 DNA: TGCAGTGCTCCAAGCAAACAGGGGGGCACCGGGGAGCTGTTTTTT
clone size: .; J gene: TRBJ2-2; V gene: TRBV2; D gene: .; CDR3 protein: CASGGGELFF; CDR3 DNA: TGTGCCAGCGGTGGCGGGGAGCTGTTTTTT
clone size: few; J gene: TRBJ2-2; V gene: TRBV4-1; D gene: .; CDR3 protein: CASSHVKGTGELFF; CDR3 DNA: TGCGCCAGCAGCCATGTTAAGGGCACCGGGGAGCTGTTTTTT
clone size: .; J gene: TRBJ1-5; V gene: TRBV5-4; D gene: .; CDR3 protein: CASSLWGLSNQPQHF; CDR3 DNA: TGTGCCAGCAGCTTATGGGGGCTCAGCAATCAGCCCCAGCATTTT
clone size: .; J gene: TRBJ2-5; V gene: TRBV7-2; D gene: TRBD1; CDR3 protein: CASSLGGQGQGETQYF; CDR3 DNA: TGTGCCAGCAGCTTAGGAGGACAGGGCCAGGGAGAGACCCAGTACTTC
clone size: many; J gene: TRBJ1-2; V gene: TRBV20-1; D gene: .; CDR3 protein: CSASVSRGYTF; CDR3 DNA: TGCAGTGCTAGTGTATCGCGTGGCTACACCTTC
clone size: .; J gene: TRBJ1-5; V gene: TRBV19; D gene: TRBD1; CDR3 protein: CASSKPGQGVQPQHF; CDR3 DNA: TGTGCCAGTAGTAAACCGGGACAGGGGGTTCAGCCCCAGCATTTT
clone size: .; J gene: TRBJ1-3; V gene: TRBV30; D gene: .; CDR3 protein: CAWSVRGPSSGNTIYF; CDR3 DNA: TGTGCCTGGAGTGTACGGGGACCCAGCTCTGGAAACACCATATATTTT
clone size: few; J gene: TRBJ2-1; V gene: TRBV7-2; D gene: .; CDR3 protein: CASSPNVQGTNEQFF; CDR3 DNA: TGTGCCAGCAGCCCGAATGTACAGGGTACCAATGAGCAGTTCTTC